This is a list of T cell receptor beta chains from one sample in a study of read filtering for tumor transcriptome and immune sequencing. TCRdb re-called the reads with MiXCR, one entry per CDR3 protein. The table shows over 45,000 distinct CDR3 sequences, with approximately 22% occurring only once. Sequences were obtained from a population of CD138-negative cells sorted from bone marrow. These receptors originate from a donor aged 40 or older with multiple myeloma. The CDR3 runs from the conserved cysteine through the conserved F or W. D genes are given only for firm matches. Some rows mark clone size as missing; the rest say once, few, many or name a class of expanded clone.

TRBJ1-5 many 10 TRBV20-1 NA CSEEEQPQHF TGCAGCGAAGAGGAGCAGCCCCAGCATTTT
TRBJ1-6 many 12 TRBV29-1 NA CAARQYNSPLHF TGCGCGGCGAGACAGTATAATTCACCCCTCCACTTT
TRBJ1-5 NA 13 TRBV7-8 TRBD1 CASSQDYRDSQHF TGTGCCAGCAGCCAGGACTACCGGGACAGCCAGCATTTT
TRBJ1-6 NA 15 TRBV9 TRBD1 CAGSATGDLGSPLHF TGTGCCGGCAGCGCAACAGGGGATTTGGGTTCACCCCTCCACTTT
TRBJ1-4 NA 13 TRBV4-1 NA CASSPPGNEKLFF TGCGCCAGCAGCCCCCCGGGAAATGAAAAACTGTTTTTT
TRBJ1-2 few 18 TRBV4-2 NA CASSQDWGRGRANYGYTF TGTGCCAGCAGCCAAGATTGGGGTAGAGGAAGGGCTAACTATGGCTACACCTTC
TRBJ2-2 many 14 TRBV29-1 TRBD2 CSVRREGRSGELFF TGCAGCGTTCGCCGGGAGGGCCGGAGCGGGGAGCTGTTTTTT
TRBJ2-7 many 14 TRBV2 NA CASNVLVGLGEQYF TGTGCCAGCAATGTTTTGGTGGGCCTCGGGGAGCAGTACTTC
TRBJ1-3 NA 13 TRBV20-1 NA CSAREGSGNTIYF TGCAGTGCTAGAGAAGGTTCTGGAAACACCATATATTTT
TRBJ1-1 NA 15 TRBV6-5 NA CASSYLDSLNTEAFF TGTGCCAGCAGTTACCTAGACAGCCTGAACACTGAAGCTTTCTTT
TRBJ1-6 medium-sized 15 TRBV4-1 TRBD1 CASSGGTGDNSPLHF TGTGCCAGCAGCGGCGGGACAGGGGATAATTCACCCCTCCACTTT
TRBJ1-1 NA 15 TRBV20-1 NA CSARDQRAGSTEAFF TGCAGTGCTAGAGATCAGAGAGCAGGGTCAACTGAAGCTTTCTTT
TRBJ1-4 many 16 TRBV4-2 NA CASSQDSGGWNEKLFF TGTGCCAGCAGCCAAGATTCCGGGGGATGGAATGAAAAACTGTTTTTT
TRBJ2-1 NA 16 TRBV2 TRBD2 CASSGSGGSSYNEQFF TGTGCCAGCAGTGGGTCCGGCGGGAGCTCCTACAATGAGCAGTTCTTC
TRBJ2-3 many 15 TRBV20-1 TRBD2 CSPREGSGGGDTQYF TGCAGTCCCCGGGAGGGGAGCGGGGGAGGAGATACGCAGTATTTT
TRBJ2-1 NA 15 TRBV5-1 TRBD1 CASSPGTGGKVEQFF TGCGCCAGCAGCCCCGGGACAGGGGGAAAAGTTGAGCAGTTCTTC
TRBJ1-1 few 14 TRBV7-9 NA CASSLAVTVAEAFF TGTGCCAGCAGCTTAGCCGTGACAGTGGCTGAAGCTTTCTTT
TRBJ2-4 NA 17 TRBV5-5 NA CTSRIGSGTDSKNIQYF TGTACCAGCAGAATTGGATCGGGGACGGATTCCAAAAACATTCAGTACTTC
TRBJ2-7 many 13 TRBV28 NA CASSFGGVLEQYF TGTGCCAGCAGTTTTGGCGGAGTCTTGGAGCAGTACTTC
TRBJ2-5 NA 14 TRBV18 TRBD2 CAGSPAGEGETQYF TGTGCCGGCTCACCGGCGGGAGAGGGAGAGACCCAGTACTTC
TRBJ1-6 NA 16 TRBV4-2 NA CASSQAPGGYYSPLHF TGTGCCAGCAGCCAAGCCCCGGGAGGATATTATTCACCCCTCCACTTT
TRBJ1-5 NA 16 TRBV6-1 NA CASKTTGAGNNPPQHF TGTGCCAGCAAAACGACGGGGGCGGGGAACAATCCGCCCCAGCATTTT
TRBJ2-3 NA 17 TRBV29-1 TRBD2 CSVLLAGGSSSTDTQYF TGCAGCGTTCTTCTAGCGGGAGGCTCATCTAGCACAGATACGCAGTATTTT
TRBJ2-2 many 14 TRBV5-1 NA CASTDRLGGGELFF TGCGCCAGCACGGACAGACTGGGCGGCGGGGAGCTGTTTTTT
TRBJ2-5 many 15 TRBV2 NA CASSAAGLHQETQYF TGTGCCAGCAGTGCCGCAGGGCTTCACCAAGAGACCCAGTACTTC
TRBJ2-1 many 14 TRBV29-1 NA CSGVGGPLYNEQFF TGCAGCGGCGTAGGCGGCCCCCTCTACAATGAGCAGTTCTTC
TRBJ2-3 many 15 TRBV28 NA CASSRSLPRTDTQYF TGTGCCAGCAGCCGATCATTACCCCGCACAGATACGCAGTATTTT
TRBJ2-3 NA 13 TRBV7-9 NA CASSLAQWDTQYF TGTGCCAGCAGCTTAGCGCAGTGGGATACGCAGTATTTT
TRBJ1-6 many 17 TRBV28 NA CASSSSGPSSYNSPLHF TGTGCCAGCAGTTCCTCCGGACCGAGCTCCTATAATTCACCCCTCCACTTT
TRBJ1-1 NA 14 TRBV6-1 NA CASSFNGGRTEAFF TGTGCCAGCAGCTTCAATGGGGGGCGCACTGAAGCTTTCTTT
TRBJ1-1 many 14 TRBV28 NA CASRSGHLNTEAFF TGTGCCAGCAGGTCGGGACACTTGAACACTGAAGCTTTCTTT
TRBJ1-2 many 15 TRBV6-5 TRBD1 CASSYSTGGIYGYTF TGTGCCAGCAGTTACTCGACAGGGGGCATCTATGGCTACACCTTC
TRBJ2-2 many 16 TRBV6-5 TRBD2 CASSYTRRGVNGELFF TGTGCCAGCAGTTACACTAGACGGGGGGTTAACGGGGAGCTGTTTTTT
TRBJ1-5 few 14 TRBV14 NA CASSQGAKSQPQHF TGTGCCAGCAGCCAAGGGGCCAAGAGTCAGCCCCAGCATTTT
TRBJ2-2 few 16 TRBV5-1 TRBD2 CASSLDGREGAGELFF TGCGCCAGCAGCTTGGATGGCAGGGAGGGCGCCGGGGAGCTGTTTTTT
TRBJ2-1 many 14 TRBV6-5 NA CASSYESGGWGQFF TGTGCCAGCAGTTACGAGTCCGGTGGTTGGGGGCAGTTCTTC
TRBJ1-5 NA 16 TRBV6-1 TRBD1 CASGLTRGQGSQPQHF TGTGCCAGCGGCCTTACCCGGGGACAGGGGAGTCAGCCCCAGCATTTT
TRBJ2-3 few 17 TRBV9 TRBD2 CASSAFQGLDVADTQYF TGTGCCAGCAGCGCATTTCAAGGACTAGATGTCGCAGATACGCAGTATTTT
TRBJ2-2 many 19 TRBV7-8 TRBD2 CASSPLRILAGGSVGELFF TGTGCCAGCAGCCCCTTACGAATCTTAGCGGGGGGATCCGTCGGGGAGCTGTTTTTT
TRBJ2-1 many 16 TRBV6-2/TRBV6-3 NA CASSYSMTINYNEQFF TGTGCCAGCAGTTACTCGATGACCATTAATTACAATGAGCAGTTCTTC
TRBJ2-1 many 11 TRBV30 NA CAWSVRREQFF TGTGCCTGGAGTGTACGGAGAGAGCAGTTCTTC
TRBJ2-3 NA 16 TRBV7-2 NA CASSPRGLRGSDTQYF TGTGCCAGCAGCCCCAGGGGACTAAGGGGGTCAGATACGCAGTATTTT